The clone carrying this T cell receptor beta chain was observed many times. The antigen remains unidentified. This sample was included in a study of T cell repertoires in cytomegalovirus infection. Study-wide points: The response measured ex vivo was dominated by TCR beta clonotypes (HLA-C-restricted and CMV-specific).

MiXCR was run by TCRdb on the reads, yielding one entry per CDR3 protein. The sample carries under 350,000 distinct CDR3 sequences, around 9.6% recorded once. This clonotype originated in a human donor in good health (CMV status not recorded). Some clones in this sample may be carry-over from other donors' samples. The sequenced sample was PBMCs.

CDR3 in amino acids: CASVAGGSYEQYF. For the CDR3, the DNA is TGTGCCAGCGTAGCGGGGGGGTCCTACGAGCAGTACTTC. The gene calls are TRBV2 and TRBJ2-7; TRBD2 matches 11 bases. V lost 8 bases and J lost 1; bases outside the gene matches: 1. This CDR3 is 13 amino acids long. Germline CDR1 reads SNHLY; CDR2 reads FYNNEI.